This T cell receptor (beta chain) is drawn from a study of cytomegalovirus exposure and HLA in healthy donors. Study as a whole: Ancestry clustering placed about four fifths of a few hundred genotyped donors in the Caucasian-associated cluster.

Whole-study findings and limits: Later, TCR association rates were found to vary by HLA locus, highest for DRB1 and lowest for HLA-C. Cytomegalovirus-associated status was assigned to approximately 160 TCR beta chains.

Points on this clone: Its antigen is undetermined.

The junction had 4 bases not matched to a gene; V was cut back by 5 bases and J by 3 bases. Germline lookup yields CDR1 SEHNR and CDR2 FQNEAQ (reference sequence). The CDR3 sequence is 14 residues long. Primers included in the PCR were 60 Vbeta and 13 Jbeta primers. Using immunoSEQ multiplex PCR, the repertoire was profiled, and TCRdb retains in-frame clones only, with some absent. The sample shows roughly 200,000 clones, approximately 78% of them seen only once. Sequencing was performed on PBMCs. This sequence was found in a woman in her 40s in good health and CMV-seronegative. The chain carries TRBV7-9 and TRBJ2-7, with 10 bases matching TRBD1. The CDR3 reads CASSRDRGHYEQYF. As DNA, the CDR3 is TGTGCCAGCAGCCGAGACAGGGGGCACTACGAGCAGTACTTC.